The rows below give T cell receptor beta chains drawn from one sample of a study of T cell repertoires in cytomegalovirus infection. Using its own MiXCR run on the reads, TCRdb lists one record per CDR3 protein. The data show around 350,000 distinct CDR3 sequences, with 15% to 20% seen just once and 7.5% to 9.5% held by the top ten. The sequenced sample consisted of PBMCs. The source of these receptors is a human donor in good health (CMV status not recorded). Some clones in this sample may be carry-over from other donors' samples. CDR3s include the opening cysteine and the closing phenylalanine or tryptophan. A D gene is named only where the DNA matches it firmly. Rows give clone size only sometimes, using once, few, many, or a class for an expanded clone.

D gene	clone size	V gene	J gene	CDR3 protein	CDR3 DNA
.	many	TRBV10-3	TRBJ1-2	CAISEIPRASNYGYTF	TGTGCCATCAGTGAGATACCTCGGGCCTCTAACTATGGCTACACCTTC
TRBD1	many	TRBV7-2	TRBJ1-2	CASSSRTGGIDGYTF	TGTGCCAGCAGCTCCCGGACAGGGGGCATCGATGGCTACACCTTC
TRBD1	.	TRBV18	TRBJ1-2	CASSPRTGDAYTF	TGTGCCAGCTCACCCCGGACAGGGGATGCCTACACCTTC
.	.	TRBV20-1	TRBJ2-3	CSAVPSPDTKYF	TGCAGTGCTGTACCGTCGCCGGATACGAAGTATTTT
TRBD2	.	TRBV15	TRBJ2-5	CATLSASGRTYQETQYF	TGTGCCACTTTGTCTGCTAGCGGGAGGACCTACCAAGAGACCCAGTACTTC
TRBD2	few	TRBV19	TRBJ2-1	CASRSPSGTSGSYEQFF	TGTGCCAGTAGGTCGCCGTCCGGGACTAGCGGGAGCTATGAGCAGTTCTTC
.	many	TRBV7-9	TRBJ2-1	CASSLGDNEQFF	TGTGCCAGCAGCTTAGGAGACAATGAGCAGTTCTTC
.	few	TRBV5-1	TRBJ1-1	CASSLGLDGYTEAFF	TGCGCCAGCAGCTTGGGATTAGACGGCTACACTGAAGCTTTCTTT
.	.	TRBV7-6	TRBJ2-7	CASSLEAGSPYEQYF	TGTGCCAGCAGCTTAGAGGCAGGGTCCCCGTACGAGCAGTACTTC
.	few	TRBV28	TRBJ2-5	CASSLLPLQETQYF	TGTGCCAGCAGTTTACTTCCTCTCCAAGAGACCCAGTACTTC
TRBD1	many	TRBV12-3/TRBV12-4	TRBJ2-7	CATPPSLVGTGSPYEQYF	TGTGCCACCCCTCCATCATTAGTCGGGACAGGGAGTCCCTACGAGCAGTACTTC
.	many	TRBV7-2	TRBJ2-5	CASSSYSWDVETQYF	TGTGCCAGCAGCTCATATTCCTGGGACGTGGAGACCCAGTACTTC
.	.	TRBV6-1	TRBJ1-1	CASSQGSAVTEAFF	TGTGCCAGCAGTCAGGGATCGGCTGTCACTGAAGCTTTCTTT
.	few	TRBV12-3/TRBV12-4	TRBJ2-7	CASSRQALYEQYF	TGTGCCAGCAGCCGCCAGGCCCTATACGAGCAGTACTTC
.	few	TRBV7-9	TRBJ2-7	CASTSAASYEQYF	TGTGCCAGCACCTCGGCAGCCTCCTACGAGCAGTACTTC
.	.	TRBV2	TRBJ1-6	CASSGEGRSPLHF	TGTGCCAGCAGTGGTGAGGGACGATCACCCCTCCACTTT
.	many	TRBV7-2	TRBJ2-5	CASTEGRTYQETQYF	TGTGCCAGCACTGAGGGGAGGACCTATCAAGAGACCCAGTACTTC
.	few	TRBV2	TRBJ1-2	CASTPRTVRYGYTF	TGTGCCAGCACCCCCCGGACGGTGCGCTATGGCTACACCTTC